This TCR beta chain was retrieved from a study of shared clonotypes between healthy human individuals. The wider study: Sampling drew on donors who were two women and a few men aged 18 to 49. The study used three CD4 naive, three CD4 memory, two CD8 naive and one CD8 memory plate per donor. Study-level results: Sharing across a few donors was seen in 4.5% to 5.5% of naive CD4 clonotypes.

In the case of this clone: No antigen is known for it.

Assay used: immunoSEQ multiplex PCR; TCRdb lists only in-frame clones, some missing. The data contain over a million clones, 70% to 80% of them singletons. This CDR3 contains 14 residues. Per the germline V gene, CDR1 is SGHAT and CDR2 is FQNNGV. J was trimmed by 6 bases and V by 5 bases; bases with no gene match: 7. This clonotype was obtained from a man between 18 and 29 years old in good health. The chain couples TRBV11-2 to TRBJ2-7; TRBD1 matches 10 bases. Sequenced input: memory CD4+ T cells sorted from blood. This sample's subset: CD45RA-negative fraction. The CDR3 region has the DNA TGTGCCAGCAGCGAGGGACAGGGGATAAGCGAGCAGTACTTC. Translating it yields CASSEGQGISEQYF.